A single count supports the clone carrying this T cell receptor (beta chain). The data originate from a study of control samples from healthy donors and cancer patients. Libraries were prepared by immunoSEQ multiplex PCR; TCRdb keeps only in-frame clonotypes and omits some of them. This sample has about 160,000 clones, with over 90% found just once. This CDR3 is built from 13 residues. J was trimmed by 5 bases and V by 7 bases; bases with no gene match: 4. Looked up from germline, CDR1 is MNHEY and CDR2 is SVGAGI. This receptor was identified in a woman in her twenties or thirties in good health. The chain links TRBV6-5 to TRBJ2-3; the match to TRBD2 covers 9 bases. The material sequenced was blood. Here the CDR3 DNA reads TGTGCCAGCAAGCGGGGGGTTAGAGATACGCAGTATTTT. Its protein product is CASKRGVRDTQYF.